This T cell receptor (beta chain) was obtained from a study of blood T cell repertoires in COVID-19. At the level of the study: There were acute and convalescent COVID-19 samples, and they came from the United States, Italy and Spain. Sources were T cells, B-cell-depleted T cells, or PBMCs; the material itself was cDNA or gDNA.

Participants, about 18 to 100 years old, spanned more than 20 US areas. Two consecutive negative NP/OP PCR tests, clearance, or resolved symptoms defined Cohort 3 recovery. The CDR3 totals 12 residues. Germline-derived CDR1 and CDR2 are MDHEN and SYDVKM. J gave up 3 bases and V 11 bases, and 6 bases lay outside the gene matches. Here immunoSEQ multiplex PCR was the method, and the copy in TCRdb shows in-frame clones only, minus some. This sample has a few hundred thousand clones, with around 83% found just once. The receptor's source is a woman aged 45-59 years who had recovered from COVID-19. The sequencing input was PBMCs or T cells enriched from blood (not recorded which). V usage is TRBV28 and J usage is TRBJ1-2; 7 bases align to TRBD1. CDR3 DNA sequence: TGTGCCGGAACAGGGGAGGACTATGGCTACACCTTC. It translates to CAGTGEDYGYTF.